The sequence of this TCR beta chain was determined in a study of Ad26.COV2.S vaccination and SARS-CoV-2 variants. Looking at the study overall: Doses of Ad26.COV2.S were injected into muscle once or twice, 56 days apart.

Produced via immunoSEQ multiplex PCR; TCRdb's table is partial and in-frame only. This table has about 480,000 clones, around 88% appearing once. Documented treatment: some 20 received Ad26.COV2.S at low or high dose, single or two shots; 5 received placebo; per-sample allocation not given. At day 63 after the first vaccine or placebo injection, samples were drawn. Study findings and constraints: Possible underestimation of total T cell responses by the TCR breadth and depth analyses was noted. It was found that vaccine and placebo recipients had similar non-spike TCR breadth. The authors reported substantial breadth in spike-specific CD8+ and CD4+ T cell responses after vaccination.

Germline CDR1 MRHNA, CDR2 SNTAGT. Trimming cost V 0 bases and J 0 bases, with 9 bases left between them. The CDR3 is made up of 15 amino acids. Details on this clone: Its antigen is still unknown.

The receptor was isolated from a person between 18 and 65 years old who received the Ad26.COV2.S COVID-19 vaccine or a placebo. The chain uses TRBV6-4 and TRBJ2-7; no clear D gene. Sequenced material: peripheral blood, taken in a trial of Ad26.COV2.S vaccine versus placebo. The DNA of the CDR3 is TGTGCCAGCAGTGACTCGATACAGCTCTCCTACGAGCAGTACTTC. It yields the protein CASSDSIQLSYEQYF.